The entry below describes one T cell receptor beta chain. V lost 4 bases and J 4 bases, leaving 19 bases between the germline ends. The germline V gene encodes CDR1 KGHSH and CDR2 LQKENI. The CDR3 loop spans 16 amino acids. The source of the sample is a study of blood T cell repertoires in COVID-19. Study overall: The cDNA or gDNA used as material had been derived from T cells, B-cell-depleted T cells, or PBMCs.

Assay used: immunoSEQ multiplex PCR; TCRdb lists only in-frame clones, some missing. The data contain about 100,000 clones, roughly 85% of them seen just once; the ten biggest clones take up 12%. The sequence was collected from a woman aged 70-85 years with acute or convalescent COVID-19. The J gene is TRBJ1-1, the V gene TRBV18, with D tentatively TRBD1 (6 bases). The sequencing input was peripheral blood. The CDR3 region has the DNA TGTGCCAGCTCACTCCGACAGGTCTCGGAAGGCACTGAAGCTTTCTTT. Protein product: CASSLRQVSEGTEAFF.